This T cell receptor (beta chain) was identified in a study of blood T cell repertoires in COVID-19 (dated by TCRdb to about 2020). For context, the study as a whole: Samples covering the acute and convalescent phases of COVID-19 were provided by collaborators in the United States, Italy and Spain. The material from the prospective study consisted of cDNA or gDNA derived from T cells, B-cell-depleted T cells, or PBMCs. The dataset comprised deeply sampled blood TCRbeta repertoires from subjects exposed to, actively infected with, or recovered from COVID-19. The repertoires were released in a freely available public database meant as a resource for research on the immune response to SARS-CoV-2. The samples were drawn from two sources: the first 160 participants of the ongoing ImmuneRACE study, and 1,200 or so subjects contributed by 6 global collaborators. Nearly every sample came with metadata listing a de-identified subject ID, COVID-19 status, age in years and sex. Where available, HLA class I and class II types were taken from metadata supplied by the sample provider and were not determined by assay-based typing. What the work shows at the level of the full study, not this receptor alone: How much clinical and demographic metadata was included differed by source and by participant, and the metadata was provided uncurated.

Whole blood was collected in K2EDTA tubes by collaborating institutions according to the institutions' own protocols. For TCRbeta analysis, collaborators shipped samples as frozen whole blood, isolated PBMCs, or DNA extracted from either of those sample types. Comment on this clone: Its antigen is unknown. At one boundary the junction diverges from the germline segment, which might be a read error.

TCRbeta CDR3 regions were amplified from genomic DNA using the immunoSEQ Assay, a bias-controlled multiplex PCR. In the original analysis: Within the assay, amplification of reference gene primers was used to estimate how many nucleated cells each sample contained. To quantify the absolute abundance of each unique TCRbeta CDR3 rearrangement, sequence reads were collapsed and filtered. Productive Simpson clonality was computed per sample as the square root of Simpson's diversity index over productive rearrangements. In its TCRdb copy, this immuneACCESS table keeps in-frame sequences only and misses some clones. Where compared with another copy, unresolved V genes explain less than half of these, and the others have no known cause. From that table come the V and J calls and clone size; the DNA was used to work out D and trimming. The sample profile shows 15,000 to 20,000 clones; under 95% of them were found once. Of the sample, 4% is held by the ten largest clones.

The germline V gene encodes CDR1 SSHAT and CDR2 FNYEAQ (reference sequence). The CDR3 contains 13 residues, cysteine and phenylalanine counted. Of the read, only the CDR3 DNA is kept; its 39 bases are in frame from base 1. Sequencing was performed on peripheral blood. The chain joins TRBV7-7 to TRBJ1-1; the D gene is unclear. The TCR comes from a human donor in a cohort sampled during active COVID-19. For the CDR3, the sequence is CASSPGPRGEAFF. The DNA sequence is TGTGCTAGCAGCCCCGGCCCGCGGGGTGAAGCTTTCTTT. Joined to the reference TRBV7-7 and TRBJ1-1 proteins, this CDR3 gives the full variable domain: GAGVSQSPRYKVTKRGQDVTLRCDPISSHATLYWYQQALGQGPEFLTYFNYEAQPDKSGLPSDRFSAERPEGSISTLTIQRTEQRDSAMYRCASSPGPRGEAFFGQGTRLTVV.